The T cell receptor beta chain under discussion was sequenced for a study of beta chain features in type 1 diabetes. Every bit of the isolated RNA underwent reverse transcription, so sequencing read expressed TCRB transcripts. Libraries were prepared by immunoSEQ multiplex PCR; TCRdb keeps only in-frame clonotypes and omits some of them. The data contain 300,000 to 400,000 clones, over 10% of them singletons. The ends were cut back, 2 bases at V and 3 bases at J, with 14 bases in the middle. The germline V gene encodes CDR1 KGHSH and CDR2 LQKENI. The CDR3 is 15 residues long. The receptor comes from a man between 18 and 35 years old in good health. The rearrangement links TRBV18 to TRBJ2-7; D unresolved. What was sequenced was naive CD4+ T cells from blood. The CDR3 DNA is TGTGCCAGCTCACCAAGCGTTATCCGGGTCTACGAGCAGTACTTC. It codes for CASSPSVIRVYEQYF.